This TCR beta chain derives from a study of blood T cell repertoires in COVID-19. Turning to the study itself: The United States, Italy and Spain supplied acute and convalescent COVID-19 samples. Nucleic acid was either cDNA or gDNA, and it came from T cells, B-cell-depleted T cells, or PBMCs.

The germline CDR1 and CDR2 sequences are SGHAT and FQNNGV. The V end lost 1 base, the J end lost 6 bases, and 12 bases lay between the germline ends. CDR3 length equals 15 residues. In the authors' methods: Using reference gene primer amplification, nucleated cell counts were estimated. Sequencing was performed with immunoSEQ multiplex PCR; in TCRdb, only in-frame clones are kept and a portion is missing. V, J and clone size are those of that table, while D and trimming were read from the DNA. The table shows 150,000 or so clones, with 80% to 85% occurring only once. The clonotype comes from an older woman with acute or convalescent COVID-19. The sample comprised peripheral blood. V and J are TRBV11-2 and TRBJ2-2; perhaps TRBD2 as D (5 bases). The CDR3, as DNA: TGTGCCAGCAGCTTAGGTCTGGCGGGTTCCGGGGAGCTGTTTTTT. It codes for CASSLGLAGSGELFF.